One and the same sample provided the 2 T cell receptor beta chains below, sequenced in a study of glioma-infiltrating T cells. TCR alpha and beta CDR3 regions were amplified from RNA using iRepertoire nested multiplex PCR. TCRdb ran MiXCR on the multiplex PCR reads and lists one entry per CDR3 protein. This repertoire shows about 99,000 distinct CDR3 sequences, about 30% found once; its top ten account for roughly 46%. The sequencing input was glioma tissue, nonneoplastic brain tissue, or PBMCs (not recorded which). Source of these receptors: a human donor with low-grade glioma or glioblastoma, undergoing nonglioma brain surgery, or in good health (not recorded which).

This CDR3 reads CASSPPPNYGYTF. CDR3 nucleotides: TGTGCCAGCTCACCACCTCCTAACTATGGCTACACCTTC. The genes are TRBV18 and TRBJ1-2; D uncertain. Trimming pared 0 bases from V and 0 bases from J, leaving 2 bases between. From germline, CDR1 is KGHSH and CDR2 LQKENI. This CDR3 has 13 residues. Based on the CDR3 plus reference TRBV18 and TRBJ1-2, the full variable domain is NAGVMQNPRHLVRRRGQEARLRCSPMKGHSHVYWYRQLPEEGLKFMVYLQKENIIDESGMPKERFSAEFPKEGPSILRIQQVVRGDSAAYFCASSPPPNYGYTFGSGTRLTVV.

The table lists this clonotype with many counts. CDR3: CASSEGYSETDTQYF. The CDR3 DNA reads as TGTGCCAGCAGTGAAGGATACTCCGAGACAGATACGCAGTATTTT. V and J are TRBV6-1 and TRBJ2-3; D is uncertain. Germline CDR1 and CDR2: MNHNS and SASEGT. This CDR3 has 15 residues. V dropped 1 base and J dropped 3 bases, with 11 bases sitting between them.